These 26 T cell receptor beta chains were all obtained from the same sample, sequenced in a study of T cell responses to AZD1222 COVID-19 vaccine. Profiled with immunoSEQ multiplex PCR; TCRdb holds only in-frame clones, not every one. Altogether 200,000 or so clones are present, approximately 92% being singletons, with the ten largest covering over 9.5%. The sequenced sample was peripheral blood, obtained on day 0 of AZD1222 vaccination. The receptors were gathered from an adult in good health.

The V call is TRBV25-1, the J call TRBJ1-4, with a possible D match to TRBD1 (6 bases). Germline CDR1 reads MGHDK; CDR2 reads SYGVNS. CDR3 length equals 17 residues. V was trimmed by 3 bases and J by 7 bases, leaving 21 bases between them. CDR3 sequence reads: CASSDSFLGGQSEKLFF. For the CDR3, the DNA is TGTGCCAGCAGTGATTCCTTTTTGGGGGGCCAAAGTGAAAAACTGTTTTTT.

V is TRBV10-1 and J is TRBJ1-5, with D perhaps TRBD1 (5 bases). Germline CDR1 WNHNN, CDR2 SYGVQD (reference sequence). The CDR3 contains 15 residues. The ends were cut back, 3 bases at V and 1 base at J, with 10 bases in the middle. The CDR3 coding sequence is TGCGCCAGCAGTGATAGGGGTCGGAGCAATCAGCCCCAGCATTTT. It translates to CASSDRGRSNQPQHF.

The chain combines TRBV19 with TRBJ2-1; TRBD1 agrees at 8 bases. Germline V gives CDR1 LNHDA, CDR2 SQIVND (reference sequence). V was pared by 8 bases and J by 5 bases, with 8 bases of the junction left unmatched. The CDR3 is 14 residues long. The CDR3 is CASHRGTGDNEQFF. The CDR3 nucleotides read TGTGCCAGTCACCGCGGGACAGGAGACAATGAGCAGTTCTTC. The full variable domain, its missing parts supplied by reference TRBV19 and TRBJ2-1, is DGGITQSPKYLFRKEGQNVTLSCEQNLNHDAMYWYRQDPGQGLRLIYYSQIVNDFQKGDIAEGYSVSREKKESFPLTVTSAQKNPTAFYLCASHRGTGDNEQFFGPGTRLTVL.

The chain employs TRBV2 and TRBJ1-1, with 7 bases fitting TRBD1. The CDR3 consists of 14 residues. CDR1 and CDR2 from the germline V gene are SNHLY and FYNNEI. Trimming cost V 2 bases and J 2 bases; bases outside gene matches: 2. The CDR3 spells CASSEWDRNTEAFF. As DNA, the CDR3 is TGTGCCAGCAGTGAATGGGACAGAAACACTGAAGCTTTCTTT.

The rearrangement uses TRBV5-8 and TRBJ1-1, with 7 bases lining up with TRBD1. The CDR3 has 16 amino acids. Trimming cost V 4 bases and J 1 base; bases outside gene matches: 10. In germline, CDR1 is SGHTS, CDR2 YDEGEE. This CDR3 reads CASSPRQGPKNTEAFF. CDR3 in DNA: TGTGCCAGCAGCCCCCGACAGGGCCCCAAGAACACTGAAGCTTTCTTT.

The chain joins TRBV2 to TRBJ1-5, with D unclear. The germline CDR1 and CDR2 sequences are SNHLY and FYNNEI. The CDR3 extends over 16 amino acids. Trimming removed 3 bases from V and 0 bases from J, with 12 bases in between. The CDR3 DNA reads TGTGCCAGCAGTGATTGGACGGGATATAGCAATCAGCCCCAGCATTTT. Translation gives CASSDWTGYSNQPQHF.

With respect to this clone: Other nucleotide sequences in the sample specify the same CDR3. DNA of the CDR3: TGTGCCAGCAGCTTGCAGGGGAACTATGGCTACACCTTC. It translates to CASSLQGNYGYTF. J is TRBJ1-2 and V is TRBV5-4; D is possibly TRBD1 (6 bases). Germline V lookup: CDR1 SGHNT, CDR2 YYREEE (reference sequence). Trimming pared 1 base from V and 2 bases from J, leaving 6 bases between. This CDR3 has 13 amino acids.

As DNA, the CDR3 is TGTGCCAGCAGCCAAGATCCGGGACAGGGGGCCTTTTTGCTTTATGGCTACACCTTC. Residues: CASSQDPGQGAFLLYGYTF. V gene TRBV3-1 (or the pseudogene TRBV3-2) combines with J gene TRBJ1-2; 12 positions agree with TRBD1. The CDR3 has 19 amino acids. The germline V gene has CDR1 LGHDT and CDR2 YNNKEL (reference sequence). Losses at the gene ends were 0 bases for V and 5 bases for J; bases not matched to a gene: 13.

This chain uses TRBV6-5 with TRBJ2-7; 7 bases match TRBD1. The CDR3 covers 13 residues. V gave up 6 bases and J gave up 2 bases; unmatched junction bases: 4. Germline V gene lookup returns CDR1 MNHEY and CDR2 SVGAGI. In DNA form, the CDR3 reads TGTGCCAGCAGCCTGGGACAGACCTACGAGCAGTACGTC. Its translation: CASSLGQTYEQYV.

The chain couples TRBV24-1 to TRBJ2-2, with D hard to call. This CDR3 is built from 15 residues. Trimming removed 3 bases from V and 6 bases from J, with 13 bases in between. CDR1 KGHDR and CDR2 SFDVKD come from the germline V gene. The CDR3 protein is CATSDTSDVSGELFF. The CDR3 DNA sequence: TGTGCCACCAGTGATACATCGGACGTATCCGGGGAGCTGTTTTTT.

J is TRBJ1-3 and V is TRBV5-5; TRBD1 might be the D (6 bases). The length of the CDR3 is 16 residues. Trimming pared 3 bases from V and 0 bases from J, leaving 13 bases between. Germline CDR1 is SGHKS and CDR2 is YYEKEE (reference sequence). DNA for the CDR3: TGTGCCAGCAGCTCTACCGGGACATTCTCTGGAAACACCATATATTTT. Translation: CASSSTGTFSGNTIYF.

This clone was detected once. This chain connects TRBV19 to TRBJ1-2, with 7 bases identical to TRBD1. Germline-derived CDR1 and CDR2 are LNHDA and SQIVND (reference sequence). The CDR3 contains 16 residues. V was clipped by 3 bases and J by 5 bases; unmatched bases: 12. The CDR3 DNA sequence: TGTGCCAGTAGTATGCACCAGACAGGGACGGTATATGGCTACACCTTC. Protein: CASSMHQTGTVYGYTF.

The chain combines TRBV27 with TRBJ1-1, with 7 bases fitting TRBD1. The CDR3 extends over 13 amino acids. Trimming took 4 bases from V and 7 from J; bases not matched to a gene: 6. Looked up from germline, CDR1 is MNHEY and CDR2 is SMNVEV (reference sequence). The CDR3: CASSSQGRGEAFF. CDR3 coding DNA: TGTGCCAGCAGTTCACAGGGGCGGGGTGAAGCTTTCTTT.

V gene TRBV18 combines with J gene TRBJ2-2; D might be TRBD2 (6 bases). Germline CDR1 is KGHSH and CDR2 is LQKENI. This CDR3 has 14 amino acids. Trimming pared 6 bases from V and 1 base from J, leaving 9 bases between. CDR3 region: CASSQGLNTGELFF. The CDR3, as DNA: TGTGCCAGCTCGCAGGGACTGAACACCGGGGAGCTGTTTTTT.

The rearrangement uses TRBV7-2 and TRBJ2-3, with D unresolved. Germline-derived CDR1 and CDR2 are SGHTA and FQGNSA. Deletions cut 5 bases from V and 6 bases from J, with 12 bases between. The CDR3 loop spans 13 amino acids. This CDR3 reads CASSLNFGDTQYF. The CDR3 bases are TGTGCCAGCAGCCTCAATTTCGGGGATACGCAGTATTTT.

The rearrangement links TRBV25-1 to TRBJ1-1; D possibly corresponds to TRBD1 (6 bases). V lost 6 bases and J 10 bases, leaving 24 bases between the germline ends. Germline V gives CDR1 MGHDK, CDR2 SYGVNS. CDR3 length: 15 amino acids. The CDR3 nucleotides read TGTGCCAGCAGCCGTTCTTTGTGGGGGGCGGAGGGAGCTTTCTTT. Protein product: CASSRSLWGAEGAFF.

This chain uses TRBV11-2 with TRBJ1-6; D is unresolved. Trimming took off 1 base at V and 7 bases at J, with 8 bases between the two ends. Germline CDR1 SGHAT, CDR2 FQNNGV. CDR3 length: 14 residues. CDR3 in DNA: TGTGCCAGCAGCTTAGTTTCCGGCAATTCACCCCTCCACTTT. Its protein product is CASSLVSGNSPLHF.

The V call is TRBV18, the J call TRBJ1-4; D may be TRBD1 (6 bases). The CDR3 spans 15 residues. V lost 2 bases to trimming and J lost 0 bases, with 7 bases between them. The germline V gene has CDR1 KGHSH and CDR2 LQKENI. CDR3 residues: CASSPGQTTNEKLFF. CDR3 bases: TGTGCCAGCTCACCAGGACAGACAACTAATGAAAAACTGTTTTTT.

The chain recombines TRBV7-3 with TRBJ2-3; tentatively, D is TRBD1 or TRBD2 (5 bases each). Trimming cost V 5 bases and J 0 bases, with 12 bases left between them. The CDR3 loop spans 15 amino acids. Germline CDR1 SGHTA, CDR2 FQGTGA. CDR3 sequence: CASSLRDGSTDTQYF. DNA for the CDR3: TGTGCCAGCAGCCTCCGGGACGGTAGCACAGATACGCAGTATTTT.

V and J are TRBV10-2 and TRBJ2-2; D might be TRBD1 (6 bases). CDR1 is WSHSY, CDR2 SAAADI, per germline. Between the trimmed V and J ends, which lost 2 bases and 4 bases, there was a span of 8 bases. The CDR3 is 14 residues long. The DNA for the CDR3 is TGCGCCAGCAGTGAGACAGGGCCCACCGGGGAGCTGTTTTTT. Its translation: CASSETGPTGELFF.

The rearrangement links TRBV11-2 to TRBJ2-7; the D call may be TRBD1 or TRBD2 (5 bases each). Per the germline V gene, CDR1 is SGHAT and CDR2 is FQNNGV. This CDR3 comprises 12 residues. The V end was cut by 4 bases, the J end by 5 bases, with 9 bases between. The CDR3: CASSSWGNEQYF. The DNA of the CDR3 is TGTGCCAGCAGCTCCTGGGGGAACGAGCAGTACTTC.

A single count supports this clone. The V call is TRBV5-5, the J call TRBJ1-1; D ambiguous. Trimming stripped 0 bases from V and 0 bases from J, with 15 bases between. CDR3 length: 17 residues. Germline CDR1 SGHKS, CDR2 YYEKEE (reference sequence). The CDR3 DNA sequence: TGTGCCAGCAGCTTGGGGGCAGTTGGATTATTGAACACTGAAGCTTTCTTT. This encodes CASSLGAVGLLNTEAFF.

The V call is TRBV19, the J call TRBJ1-1; D gene unclear. The CDR3 has 13 residues. Trimming took off 3 bases at V and 5 bases at J, with 10 bases between the two ends. The germline gives CDR1 LNHDA, CDR2 SQIVND (reference sequence). The DNA of the CDR3 is TGTGCCAGTAGTATGGACGGACGGACTGAAGCTTTCTTT. It encodes CASSMDGRTEAFF.

This CDR3 is CASSQVGGPYNSPLHF. CDR3 bases: TGCGCCAGCAGCCAAGTGGGGGGCCCCTATAATTCACCCCTCCACTTT. The rearrangement joins TRBV4-1 to TRBJ1-6; possible D gene TRBD1, 6 bases. In germline, CDR1 is MGHRA, CDR2 YSYEKL. Trimming left V 1 base short and J 2 bases short, with 9 bases between. This CDR3 is built from 16 residues.

This chain joins TRBV5-1 and TRBJ2-7, with 10 bases that match TRBD2. The CDR3 loop spans 15 amino acids. With V trimmed by 1 base and J by 4 bases, 5 bases remained unmatched. The V gene's germline CDR1 is SGHRS and CDR2 YFSETQ. CDR3: CASSLNIAGGYEQYF. CDR3 nucleotide sequence: TGCGCCAGCAGCTTGAATATAGCGGGAGGTTACGAGCAGTACTTC. The entire variable domain, with the rest obtained from reference TRBV5-1 and TRBJ2-7, is as follows: KAGVTQTPRYLIKTRGQQVTLSCSPISGHRSVSWYQQTPGQGLQFLFEYFSETQRNKGNFPGRFSGRQFSNSRSEMNVSTLELGDSALYLCASSLNIAGGYEQYFGPGTRLTVT.

The gene calls are TRBV19 and TRBJ1-2, with D uncertain. V was shortened by 6 bases and J by 6 bases, with 14 bases between the two germline ends. The CDR3 consists of 13 residues. Germline-derived CDR1 and CDR2 are LNHDA and SQIVND (reference sequence). The CDR3: CASRSNVIDGYTF. For the CDR3, the DNA is TGTGCCAGTAGGAGTAATGTTATCGATGGCTACACCTTC.